The sequence of this TCR beta chain was determined in a study of control samples from healthy donors and cancer patients. Profiled with immunoSEQ multiplex PCR; TCRdb holds only in-frame clones, not every one. Here the sample spans about 160,000 clones, 92% being singletons. Trimming removed 0 bases from V and 10 bases from J; junction bases left unmatched: 8. CDR3 size: 17 residues. In germline, CDR1 is ENHRY, CDR2 SYGVKD. This chain uses TRBV10-3 with TRBJ2-1; TRBD2 matches at 14 bases. Sequences were obtained from blood. This clonotype originated in a woman aged 25 to 39 in good health. The CDR3 sequence is CAISESGTSGSRYEQFF. CDR3 DNA sequence: TGTGCCATCAGTGAGTCGGGGACTAGCGGGAGTCGATACGAGCAGTTCTTC.